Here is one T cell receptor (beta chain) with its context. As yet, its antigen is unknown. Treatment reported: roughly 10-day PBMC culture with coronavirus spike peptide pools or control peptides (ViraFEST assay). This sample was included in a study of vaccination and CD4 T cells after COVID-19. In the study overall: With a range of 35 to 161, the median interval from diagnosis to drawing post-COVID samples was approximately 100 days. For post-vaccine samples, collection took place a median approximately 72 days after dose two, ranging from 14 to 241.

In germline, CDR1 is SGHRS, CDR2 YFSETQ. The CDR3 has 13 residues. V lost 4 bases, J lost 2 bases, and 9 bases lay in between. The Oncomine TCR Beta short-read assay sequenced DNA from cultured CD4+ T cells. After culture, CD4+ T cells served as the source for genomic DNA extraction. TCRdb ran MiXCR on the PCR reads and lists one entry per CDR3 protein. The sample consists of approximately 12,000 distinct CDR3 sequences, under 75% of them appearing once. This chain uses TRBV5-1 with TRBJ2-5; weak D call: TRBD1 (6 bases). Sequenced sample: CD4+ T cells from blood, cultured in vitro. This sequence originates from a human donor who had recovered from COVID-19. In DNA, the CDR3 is TGCGCCAGCAGCGGGGGCAGGCAAGAGACCCAGTACTTC. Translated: CASSGGRQETQYF.